This TCR beta chain derives from a study of identical twins (dated by TCRdb to about 2016). Study-wide context: TCR alpha and beta repertoires from monozygotic twins, unrelated adults of various ages and cord blood were deep-sequenced to test whether fetal clonotypes persist. To rule out contamination, replicate twin experiments were performed at different times with different library preparation protocols.

V is reduced by 3 bases and J by 6 bases, leaving a spacing of 13 bases between them. The CDR3 runs 15 residues from the cysteine to the phenylalanine. Only the CDR3 part of the read is kept: 45 bases, read in frame from the first base. CDR1 is given as SGHKS and CDR2 as YYEKEE, both from the germline V gene (reference sequence). General study outcomes and caveats: In beta out-of-frame sequences, excess twin sharing was weaker, because having fewer shared sequences lowered the signal-to-noise ratio. In monozygotic twins, out-of-frame TCR alpha sharing was systematically underestimated by recombination models, although the models agreed with sharing between unrelated individuals. Abundant cord blood beta clonotypes carried fewer insertions; young adult naive repertoires showed a weaker similar trend, while memory repertoires showed none. Invariant T cells such as MAIT and iNKT could partly confound zero-insertion analyses, though diverse VJ usage argued against this for most clonotypes. Out-of-frame TCR alpha sequences shared between twins showed an excess of low generation-probability sequences compared with coincidental sharing between unrelated individuals. Because the same donors could not be followed over many years, the conclusions relied on cross-sectional statistical analysis.

Every donor in the study was a healthy Caucasian. The twin cohort comprised three pairs of female monozygotic twins, all aged roughly 18 to 30 years. Miltenyi CD45RO+ enrichment and human naive T-cell isolation kits were used to isolate memory (CD45RO+) and naive T cells from PBMC. As to this clonotype: No cognate antigen has been identified for it. There are no base qualities to consult, and no much larger clone falls within one base.

The library came from 5' RACE. Sequencing was carried out with an Illumina HiSeq 2000. A universal primer binding site was introduced by template switching, and a unique molecular identifier was present in the final cDNA, enabling accurate counting of TCR cDNA molecules. First-strand cDNA for TCR alpha and beta chains was synthesized from specific primers in the conserved constant-segment region. To control for contamination, every cDNA library carried two barcodes: a SMART-Mk sample barcode plus Illumina barcodes. Two successive PCR steps introduced TruSeq adapter sequences along with Illumina sample barcodes. The Illumina HiSeq platform was used with custom primers to sequence TCR alpha and beta cDNA libraries. Regarding the original processing steps: MiGEC processed the raw reads to extract unique molecular identifiers, while MiXCR was used to determine the CDR3 positions. For each individual, recombination models were inferred using an EM algorithm with the repgenHMM and IGoR tools. The analysis of shared clonotypes was done with the tcR package in R, with sharing normalized by the product of cloneset sizes. Out-of-frame nonproductive sequences were analyzed to study raw recombination free of thymic and clonal selection effects. The raw public reads went through TCRdb reprocessing: fastp at Q25, MiXCR clone calling, in-frame beta chains kept. Rows with a matching CDR3 protein are joined into one entry that keeps the most common DNA and genes. TCRdb, rather than the study authors, made the V and J calls. The sample has a few hundred thousand distinct CDR3 sequences on record, approximately 12% of them singletons. 4% of the sample goes to the ten largest clones.

These same data were also listed under a study on yellow fever vaccine responses in identical twins. The other study reports the following: The authors reported that the T cell response to vaccination in identical twins appeared partly convergent and partly personalized. The study precisely tracked vaccine-responding T cell clones in identical twins.

The rearranged segments are TRBV5-5 and TRBJ1-6, with the D segment identity uncertain. This TCR came from a woman aged 18 to 35 in good health. The source material was memory (CD45RO+) T cells sorted from blood. The cell subset or site label, as the study defines it: CD45RO+ enriched T cells. The CDR3 reads CASSSYSGPNSPLHF. The DNA sequence follows: TGTGCCAGCAGCTCCTACAGTGGCCCTAATTCACCCCTCCACTTT.